A selection of T cell receptor beta chains follows, all from one sample in a study of blood T cells in healthy people across ages. Via MiXCR, TCRdb re-called the 5' RACE reads, giving one row per CDR3 protein. The sample lists roughly 560,000 distinct CDR3 sequences, 24% occurring once. A further study also used this sample, focusing on T cells of mothers and their children.

What was sequenced was blood. These receptors all come from a boy aged 10-17 years in good health. Both conserved end residues are part of each CDR3. D genes are given only for firm matches. Size is stated for part of the rows, as once, few or many counts, or as a class when the clone is expanded.

V: TRBV4-1; size: few; J: TRBJ2-7; D: TRBD2; DNA: TGCGCCAGCAGCTCAAGGGAAAGCGGGAGGGCCTACGAGCAGTACTTC; CDR3: CASSSRESGRAYEQYF
V: TRBV7-2; size: NA; J: TRBJ1-6; D: TRBD1; DNA: TGTGCCAGCAGCTCCGGTGGGGGACAGTATAATTCACCCCTCCACTTT; CDR3: CASSSGGGQYNSPLHF
V: TRBV12-3/TRBV12-4; size: NA; J: TRBJ1-1; D: TRBD1; DNA: TGTGCCAGCAGTCAGACAGGGGGGATCACTGAAGCTTTCTTT; CDR3: CASSQTGGITEAFF
V: TRBV19; size: NA; J: TRBJ2-7; D: NA; DNA: TGTGCCAGTACCCCTGGGGACCCCTACGAGCAGTACTTC; CDR3: CASTPGDPYEQYF
V: TRBV7-2; size: few; J: TRBJ2-7; D: TRBD1; DNA: TGTGCCAGCAGCGATGGGACAGGGAACGAGCAGTACTTC; CDR3: CASSDGTGNEQYF
V: TRBV7-2; size: few; J: TRBJ2-7; D: NA; DNA: TGTGCCAGCAGCTTAAACGTTATTGGGAAAGGCGGCGAGCAGTACTTC; CDR3: CASSLNVIGKGGEQYF
V: TRBV4-1; size: NA; J: TRBJ2-1; D: NA; DNA: TGCGCCAGCAGCCAAGGGGATTTCGTCGAGGGATCCAATGAGCAGTTCTTC; CDR3: CASSQGDFVEGSNEQFF
V: TRBV7-9; size: NA; J: TRBJ1-5; D: TRBD1; DNA: TGTGCCAGCAGCTACACAGGGGGTGGTCAGCCCCAGCATTTT; CDR3: CASSYTGGGQPQHF
V: TRBV7-2; size: few; J: TRBJ2-3; D: NA; DNA: TGTGCCAGCATCCCACCGGGGAAGGGCGGAACAGATACGCAGTATTTT; CDR3: CASIPPGKGGTDTQYF
V: TRBV4-3; size: few; J: TRBJ2-4; D: TRBD2; DNA: TGCGCCAGCAGCCAAGATTTAGGTTCAGCGGGAGGGCCCTCGGGCAAAAACATTCAGTACTTC; CDR3: CASSQDLGSAGGPSGKNIQYF
V: TRBV20-1; size: NA; J: TRBJ2-3; D: NA; DNA: TGCAGTGTTCCTCCCGGAAGCACAGATACGCAGTATTTT; CDR3: CSVPPGSTDTQYF
V: TRBV5-6; size: many; J: TRBJ2-1; D: TRBD2; DNA: TGTGCCAGCAGCTTGGTCAGGCACGCTAGCGGGGACTACAATGAGCAGTTCTTC; CDR3: CASSLVRHASGDYNEQFF
V: TRBV5-1; size: NA; J: TRBJ1-2; D: TRBD1; DNA: TGCGCCAGCAGCTTGATTCGCCCGGGACAGGGATCCTATGGCTACACCTTC; CDR3: CASSLIRPGQGSYGYTF
V: TRBV5-1; size: few; J: TRBJ2-7; D: NA; DNA: TGCGCCAGCAGCTCGGTCGGGATAGAGCAGTACTTC; CDR3: CASSSVGIEQYF
V: TRBV12-3/TRBV12-4; size: NA; J: TRBJ2-6; D: NA; DNA: TGTGCCAGCAGTCTCGCCTTGGGGCTACCGAGTCTCCCTGGGGCCAACGTCCTGACTTTC; CDR3: CASSLALGLPSLPGANVLTF
V: TRBV24-1; size: NA; J: TRBJ2-2; D: NA; DNA: TGTGCCACCAGTGAGCCCCAGGGGAACGGGGAGCTGTTTTTT; CDR3: CATSEPQGNGELFF
V: TRBV18; size: NA; J: TRBJ2-7; D: NA; DNA: TGTGCCAGCTCACCCTGGCCGGGCGGGCAGTACTTC; CDR3: CASSPWPGGQYF
V: TRBV4-1; size: NA; J: TRBJ2-1; D: NA; DNA: TGCGCCAGCAGCCAAGAAAGAGTCTCGTACTCGTACAATGAGCAGTTCTTC; CDR3: CASSQERVSYSYNEQFF
V: TRBV7-9; size: NA; J: TRBJ2-3; D: TRBD2; DNA: TGTGCCAGCTATACTAGCGTGGATGCGCAGTATTTT; CDR3: CASYTSVDAQYF
V: TRBV27; size: NA; J: TRBJ2-7; D: NA; DNA: TGTGCCAGCAGAGCCTTCACGTCGAGGCCCTACGAGCAGTACTTC; CDR3: CASRAFTSRPYEQYF
V: TRBV29-1; size: many; J: TRBJ2-1; D: NA; DNA: TGCAGCGTTGGCTCGGGAGCCCTGTCCTACAATGAGCAGTTCTTC; CDR3: CSVGSGALSYNEQFF
V: TRBV13; size: NA; J: TRBJ2-7; D: TRBD2; DNA: TGTGCCAGCAGCTCTGGGACTAGCGGAGAGGCCCAGTACTTC; CDR3: CASSSGTSGEAQYF
V: TRBV5-6; size: NA; J: TRBJ2-1; D: NA; DNA: TGTGCCAGCAGCTGGGGAGGCGGTGCGAATGAGCAGTTCTTC; CDR3: CASSWGGGANEQFF
V: TRBV7-2; size: few; J: TRBJ2-1; D: NA; DNA: TGTGCCAGCAGCTTTGGGTACGGAAATGAGCAGTTCTTC; CDR3: CASSFGYGNEQFF
V: TRBV5-1; size: few; J: TRBJ2-7; D: TRBD2; DNA: TGCGCCAGCAGTGTTCCGGGACTAGCGGGGACCCGCCCTCTAGGCGAGCAGTACTTC; CDR3: CASSVPGLAGTRPLGEQYF
V: TRBV20-1; size: few; J: TRBJ1-6; D: TRBD1; DNA: TGCAGTGCAAATCCGGGACAGGGGCTGGGTTCACCCCTCCACTTT; CDR3: CSANPGQGLGSPLHF
V: TRBV28; size: NA; J: TRBJ1-1; D: NA; DNA: TGTGCCAGCAGTCAGGCCGGTACCGGGGTAGCTTTCTTT; CDR3: CASSQAGTGVAFF
V: TRBV29-1; size: many; J: TRBJ2-4; D: NA; DNA: TGCAGCGTTAGAACTAACATTCAGTACTTC; CDR3: CSVRTNIQYF
V: TRBV10-3; size: few; J: TRBJ2-7; D: NA; DNA: TGTGCCATCTCATTCGGGGACGGCGGCTACGAGCAGTACTTC; CDR3: CAISFGDGGYEQYF
V: TRBV12-3/TRBV12-4; size: NA; J: TRBJ2-7; D: TRBD1; DNA: TGTGCCAGCAGGCCAACAACCGGGACAGGGACCTACGGGCAGTACTTC; CDR3: CASRPTTGTGTYGQYF
V: TRBV5-6; size: NA; J: TRBJ2-4; D: TRBD2; DNA: TGTGCCAGCAGCCAGGGACTAGACAAAAACATTCAGTACTTC; CDR3: CASSQGLDKNIQYF
V: TRBV27; size: NA; J: TRBJ1-2; D: TRBD1; DNA: TGTGCCAGCAGTTTCGACGACAGGGATGATGGCTACACCTTC; CDR3: CASSFDDRDDGYTF
V: TRBV28; size: NA; J: TRBJ1-3; D: NA; DNA: TGTGCCAGCACCTCCCCCAGAGGAAACACCATATATTTT; CDR3: CASTSPRGNTIYF
V: TRBV20-1; size: few; J: TRBJ1-1; D: NA; DNA: TGCAGTGCTAGAGATCTCAGAGGGAACACTGAAGCTTTCTTT; CDR3: CSARDLRGNTEAFF
V: TRBV6-1; size: NA; J: TRBJ2-1; D: NA; DNA: TGTGCCAGCAGTAGGGGCTTCAATGAGCAGTTCTTC; CDR3: CASSRGFNEQFF
V: TRBV27; size: NA; J: TRBJ2-1; D: NA; DNA: TGTGCCAGCAGTCCTCGGGAGAAGTCCGAGCAGTTCTTC; CDR3: CASSPREKSEQFF
V: TRBV11-2; size: few; J: TRBJ2-3; D: TRBD2; DNA: TGTGCCAGCAGCCCAACCGGGGGGGGCCCAGATACGCAGTATTTT; CDR3: CASSPTGGGPDTQYF
V: TRBV6-2/TRBV6-3; size: NA; J: TRBJ1-1; D: TRBD1; DNA: TGTGCCGGCAGGGACAGGGGCGGGAACACTGAAGCTTTCTTT; CDR3: CAGRDRGGNTEAFF
V: TRBV28; size: NA; J: TRBJ2-7; D: NA; DNA: TGTGCCAGCAGTTTACATGCCCAGGGTCCCTACGAGCAGTACTTC; CDR3: CASSLHAQGPYEQYF
V: TRBV12-3/TRBV12-4; size: few; J: TRBJ1-4; D: TRBD1; DNA: TGTGCCAGCAGTTCCCAGGGGGCTGGGGCTGGTGAAAAACTGTTTTTT; CDR3: CASSSQGAGAGEKLFF
V: TRBV5-5; size: NA; J: TRBJ1-1; D: NA; DNA: TGTGCCAGCAGCTTGAGGGTGGGGTCGGGGCCTGAAGCTTTCTTT; CDR3: CASSLRVGSGPEAFF
V: TRBV7-8; size: NA; J: TRBJ1-1; D: NA; DNA: TGTGCCAGCAGCTTACGAGAATTGAACACTGAAGCTTTCTTT; CDR3: CASSLRELNTEAFF
V: TRBV20-1; size: few; J: TRBJ1-2; D: TRBD1; DNA: TGCAGTGCTAGGGACAGGCCTACCCCCTATGGCTACACCTTC; CDR3: CSARDRPTPYGYTF
V: TRBV20-1; size: NA; J: TRBJ1-4; D: NA; DNA: TGCAGTGCTATCACAGGGCTTGGCGAAAAACTGTTTTTT; CDR3: CSAITGLGEKLFF
V: TRBV7-9; size: NA; J: TRBJ1-4; D: NA; DNA: TGTGCCAGCAGTTCCCTCCGGGAGGGATGGAAACTGTTTTTT; CDR3: CASSSLREGWKLFF
V: TRBV29-1; size: NA; J: TRBJ1-2; D: NA; DNA: TGCAGCGTTGAGGGGGCTTCTGACTATGGCTACACCTTC; CDR3: CSVEGASDYGYTF
V: TRBV5-1; size: once; J: TRBJ2-7; D: TRBD1; DNA: TGCGCCAGCCGGACAGGGAAGCCAGAAGGGTCCTACGAGCAGTACTTC; CDR3: CASRTGKPEGSYEQYF
V: TRBV5-1; size: NA; J: TRBJ2-5; D: NA; DNA: TGCGCCAGCAGCTTGGTCGGGACCGGGAAACAAGAGACCCAGTACTTC; CDR3: CASSLVGTGKQETQYF
V: TRBV27; size: NA; J: TRBJ2-5; D: TRBD2; DNA: TGTGCCAGCAGTCCCCTCAAGACTAGCGAAAACCAAGAGACCCAGTACTTC; CDR3: CASSPLKTSENQETQYF